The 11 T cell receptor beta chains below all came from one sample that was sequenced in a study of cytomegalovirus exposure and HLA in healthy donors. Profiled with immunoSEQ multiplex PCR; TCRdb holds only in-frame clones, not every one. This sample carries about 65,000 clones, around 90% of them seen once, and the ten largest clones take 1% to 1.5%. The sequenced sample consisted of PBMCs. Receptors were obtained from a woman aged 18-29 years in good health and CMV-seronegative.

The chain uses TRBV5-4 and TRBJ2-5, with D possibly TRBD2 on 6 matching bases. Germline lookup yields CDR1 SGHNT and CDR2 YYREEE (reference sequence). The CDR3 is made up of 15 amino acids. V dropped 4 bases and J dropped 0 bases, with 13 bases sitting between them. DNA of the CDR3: TGTGCCAGCAGCCCGAAGGCGGGAAACCAAGAGACCCAGTACTTC. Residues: CASSPKAGNQETQYF.

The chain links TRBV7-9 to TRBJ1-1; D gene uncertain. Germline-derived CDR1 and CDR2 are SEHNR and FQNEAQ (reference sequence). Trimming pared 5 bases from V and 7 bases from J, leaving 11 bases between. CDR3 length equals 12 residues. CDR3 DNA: TGTGCCAGCAGCCACCTCGGGGATGAAGCTTTCTTT. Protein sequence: CASSHLGDEAFF.

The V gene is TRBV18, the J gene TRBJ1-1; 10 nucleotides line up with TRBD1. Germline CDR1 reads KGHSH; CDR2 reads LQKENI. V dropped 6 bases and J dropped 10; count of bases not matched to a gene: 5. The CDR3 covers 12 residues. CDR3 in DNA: TGTGCCAGCTCGCGACAGGGGGCGAGAGCTTTCTTT. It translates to CASSRQGARAFF. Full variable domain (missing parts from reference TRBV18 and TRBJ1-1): NAGVMQNPRHLVRRRGQEARLRCSPMKGHSHVYWYRQLPEEGLKFMVYLQKENIIDESGMPKERFSAEFPKEGPSILRIQQVVRGDSAAYFCASSRQGARAFFGQGTRLTVV.

The CDR3 bases are TGCAGCGTTTCAGGGGGTTTACTAGCCAAAAACATTCAGTACTTC. Translated: CSVSGGLLAKNIQYF. The chain couples TRBV29-1 to TRBJ2-4; 7 positions agree with TRBD1. CDR1 is SQVTM and CDR2 is ANQGSEA in the germline V gene. CDR3 length equals 15 residues. Germline trimming cut 5 bases from V and 0 bases from J; bases unmatched to any gene: 7.

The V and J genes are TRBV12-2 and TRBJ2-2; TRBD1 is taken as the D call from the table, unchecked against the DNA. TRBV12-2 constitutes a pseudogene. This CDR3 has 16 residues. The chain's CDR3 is CASRRGTGRWGGELFF. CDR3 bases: TGTGCAAGTCGGCGGGGGACAGGCCGTTGGGGCGGGGAGCTGTTTTTT.

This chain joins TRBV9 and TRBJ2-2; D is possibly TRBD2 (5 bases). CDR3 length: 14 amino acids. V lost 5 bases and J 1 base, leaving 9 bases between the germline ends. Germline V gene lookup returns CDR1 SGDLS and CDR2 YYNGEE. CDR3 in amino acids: CASRWTQNTGELFF. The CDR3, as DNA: TGTGCCAGCAGGTGGACTCAGAACACCGGGGAGCTGTTTTTT.

The CDR3 sequence: CASSLKDRQETQYF. For the CDR3, the DNA is TGTGCCAGCAGCTTAAAGGACAGACAAGAGACCCAGTACTTC. The chain joins TRBV7-2 to TRBJ2-5; tentatively, D is TRBD1 (6 bases). Germline assignment: CDR1 SGHTA and CDR2 FQGNSA. V was trimmed by 2 bases and J by 2 bases, leaving 9 bases between them. This CDR3 comprises 14 residues.

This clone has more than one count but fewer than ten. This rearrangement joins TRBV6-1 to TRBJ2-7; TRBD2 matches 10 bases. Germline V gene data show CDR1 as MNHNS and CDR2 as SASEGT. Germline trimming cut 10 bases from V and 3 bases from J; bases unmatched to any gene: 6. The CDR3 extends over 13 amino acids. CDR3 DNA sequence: TGTGCCACCGAGCGGGAGGGACTCTACGAGCAGTACTTC. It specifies CATEREGLYEQYF.

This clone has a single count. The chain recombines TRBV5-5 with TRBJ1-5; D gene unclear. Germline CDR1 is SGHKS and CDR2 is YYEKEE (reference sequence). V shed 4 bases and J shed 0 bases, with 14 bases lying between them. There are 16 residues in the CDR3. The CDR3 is CASSEQPSVSNQPQHF. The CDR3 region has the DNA TGTGCCAGCAGCGAGCAACCGTCCGTTAGCAATCAGCCCCAGCATTTT.

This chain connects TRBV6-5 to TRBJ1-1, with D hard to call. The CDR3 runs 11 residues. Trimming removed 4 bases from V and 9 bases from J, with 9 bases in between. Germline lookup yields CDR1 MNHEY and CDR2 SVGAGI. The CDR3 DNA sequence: TGTGCCAGCAGTTTCGGGAGCAAAGCTTTCTTT. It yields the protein CASSFGSKAFF.

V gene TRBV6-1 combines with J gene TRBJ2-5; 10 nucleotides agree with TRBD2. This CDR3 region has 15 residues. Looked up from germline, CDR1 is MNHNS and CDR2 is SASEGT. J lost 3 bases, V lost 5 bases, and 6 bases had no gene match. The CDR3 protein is CASSMNLAGEETQYF. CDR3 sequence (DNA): TGTGCCAGCAGTATGAATCTAGCGGGAGAAGAGACCCAGTACTTC.